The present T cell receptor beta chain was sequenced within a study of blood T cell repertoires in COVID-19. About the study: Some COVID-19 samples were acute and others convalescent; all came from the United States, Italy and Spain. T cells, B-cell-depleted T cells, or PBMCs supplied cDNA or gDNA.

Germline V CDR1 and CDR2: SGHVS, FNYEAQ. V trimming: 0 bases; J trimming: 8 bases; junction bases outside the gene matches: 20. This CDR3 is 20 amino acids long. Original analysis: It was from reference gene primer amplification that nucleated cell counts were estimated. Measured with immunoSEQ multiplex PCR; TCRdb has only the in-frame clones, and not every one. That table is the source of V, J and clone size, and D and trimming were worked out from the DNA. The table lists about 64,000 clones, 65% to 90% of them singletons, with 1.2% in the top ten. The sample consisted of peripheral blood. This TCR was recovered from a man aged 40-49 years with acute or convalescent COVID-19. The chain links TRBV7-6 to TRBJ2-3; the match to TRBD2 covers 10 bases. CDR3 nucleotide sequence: TGTGCCAGCAGCTTAGCTCGAAGCGGGGGGGCCAAGTCTGCGGCGGGTACGCAGTATTTT. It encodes CASSLARSGGAKSAAGTQYF.